The 5 T cell receptor beta chains below all came from one sample that was sequenced in a study of post-analysis software for immune sequencing data. Antigen specificity for these receptors is unknown. TCR beta cDNA libraries had unique molecular identifiers. TCRdb reprocessed the PCR reads via MiXCR and lists one record per CDR3 protein. The repertoire holds 380,000 or so distinct CDR3 sequences, with around 37% as singletons. Study findings and constraints: TRBV5-6, TRBV5-1 and TRBV20-1 were among roughly 5 TRBV segments more frequent in patients than controls.

The sequenced sample was blood. These receptors were obtained from a girl under 18 with multiple sclerosis.

The rearrangement links TRBV20-1 to TRBJ2-7; possible D gene TRBD2, 6 bases. The germline V gene has CDR1 DFQATT and CDR2 SNEGSKA (reference sequence). Trimming stripped 2 bases from V and 7 bases from J, with 15 bases between. This CDR3 comprises 13 residues. The CDR3 DNA reads TGCAGTGCTAGAATATCGGGGGTTGGGGAGCAGTACTTC. Translated, it gives CSARISGVGEQYF.

The chain joins TRBV11-2 to TRBJ2-3; 14 bases line up with TRBD2. The CDR3 is made up of 17 amino acids. The J segment lost 3 bases and the V segment lost 0 bases, leaving 2 bases of the junction unmatched. Germline lookup yields CDR1 SGHAT and CDR2 FQNNGV. The CDR3 protein is CASSLDGLAGGTDTQYF. The DNA for the CDR3 is TGTGCCAGCAGCTTAGATGGACTAGCGGGGGGAACAGATACGCAGTATTTT.

This clonotype showed up just once. This rearrangement joins TRBV20-1 to TRBJ1-2, with D perhaps matching TRBD1 (5 bases). The CDR3 spans 13 residues. In germline, CDR1 is DFQATT, CDR2 SNEGSKA (reference sequence). V lost 3 bases to trimming and J lost 3 bases, with 11 bases between them. The CDR3 nucleotides are TGCAGTGCTAGCAAGGGACCCTACTATGGCTACACCTTC. Protein sequence: CSASKGPYYGYTF.

This clonotype was picked up a small number of times. The chain uses TRBV20-1 and TRBJ1-5; D is ambiguous. Trimming removed 0 bases at V and 7 bases at J, with 10 bases between. The CDR3 runs to 13 residues. Germline CDR1 and CDR2: DFQATT and SNEGSKA (reference sequence). The CDR3: CSARDPVGQPQHF. The CDR3 DNA reads TGCAGTGCTAGAGATCCGGTGGGACAGCCCCAGCATTTT.

The chain uses TRBV12-3 or TRBV12-4 and TRBJ1-2, with a possible D match to TRBD1 (5 bases). The CDR3 has 14 amino acids. V shed 1 base and J shed 3 bases, with 9 bases lying between them. The CDR3 bases are TGTGCCAGCAGTTTAGAGGAGGGGTACTATGGCTACACCTTC. Translation gives CASSLEEGYYGYTF.